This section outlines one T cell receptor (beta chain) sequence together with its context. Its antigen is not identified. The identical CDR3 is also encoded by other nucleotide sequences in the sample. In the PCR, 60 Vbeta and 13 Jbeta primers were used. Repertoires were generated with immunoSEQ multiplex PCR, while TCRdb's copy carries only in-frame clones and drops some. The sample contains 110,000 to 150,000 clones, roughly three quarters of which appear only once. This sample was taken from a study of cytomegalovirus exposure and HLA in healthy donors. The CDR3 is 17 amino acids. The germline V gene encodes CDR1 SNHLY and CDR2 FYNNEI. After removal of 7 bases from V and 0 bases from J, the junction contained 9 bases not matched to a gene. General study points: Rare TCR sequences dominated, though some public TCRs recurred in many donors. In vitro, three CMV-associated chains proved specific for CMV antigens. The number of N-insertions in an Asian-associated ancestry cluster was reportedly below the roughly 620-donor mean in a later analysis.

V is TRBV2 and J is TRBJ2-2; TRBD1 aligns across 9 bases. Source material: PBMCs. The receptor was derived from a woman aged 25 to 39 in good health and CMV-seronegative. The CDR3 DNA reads TGTGCCAGCATACTGGGTCGACAGGGGGCGAACACCGGGGAGCTGTTTTTT. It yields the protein CASILGRQGANTGELFF.